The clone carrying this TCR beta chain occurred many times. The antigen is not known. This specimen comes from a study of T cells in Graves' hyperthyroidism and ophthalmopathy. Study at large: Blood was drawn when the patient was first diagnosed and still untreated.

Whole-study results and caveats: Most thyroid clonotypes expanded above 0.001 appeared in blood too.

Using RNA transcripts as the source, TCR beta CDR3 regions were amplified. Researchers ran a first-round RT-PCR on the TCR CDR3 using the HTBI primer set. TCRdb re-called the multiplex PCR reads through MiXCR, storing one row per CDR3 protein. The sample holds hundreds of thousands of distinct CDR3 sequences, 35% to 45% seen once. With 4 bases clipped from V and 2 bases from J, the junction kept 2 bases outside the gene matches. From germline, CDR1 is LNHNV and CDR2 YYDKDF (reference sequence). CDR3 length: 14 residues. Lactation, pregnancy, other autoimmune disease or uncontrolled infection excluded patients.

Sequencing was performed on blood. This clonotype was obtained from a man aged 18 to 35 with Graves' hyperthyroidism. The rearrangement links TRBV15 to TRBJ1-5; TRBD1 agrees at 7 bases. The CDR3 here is CATSTGTGNQPQHF. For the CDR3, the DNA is TGTGCCACCAGCACAGGGACAGGCAATCAGCCCCAGCATTTT.